The next 16 T cell receptor beta chains were all read from a single sample in a study of neurological immune-mediated disorders. A single record per CDR3 protein comes from TCRdb applying MiXCR to the 5' RACE reads. The table lists some 87,000 distinct CDR3 sequences, roughly an eighth of them singletons, with approximately 5% in the top ten. As for time point: longitudinal time-point 2. The material sequenced was PBMCs. The receptors here all came from a female donor with HTLV-1-associated myelopathy (HAM/TSP).

This clonotype was recorded at least ten times. The chain links TRBV5-1 to TRBJ2-5; 7 bases are a match to TRBD1. The length of the CDR3 is 13 residues. Trimming cost V 4 bases and J 5 bases; bases outside gene matches: 5. Germline lookup yields CDR1 SGHRS and CDR2 YFSETQ. The DNA of the CDR3 is TGCGCCAGCAGCGGACAGGCCTCGGAGACCCAGTACTTC. Translated: CASSGQASETQYF.

This clonotype was recorded at least ten times. The chain joins TRBV9 to TRBJ2-3; 8 nucleotides match TRBD1. The CDR3 totals 15 residues. The V gene's germline CDR1 is SGDLS and CDR2 YYNGEE. The V gene end was trimmed by 6 bases and the J gene end by 4 bases; junction bases not matched to a gene: 10. The CDR3 DNA follows: TGTGCCAGCACCCCAGGGGGCAATAGCGCAGATACGCAGTATTTT. Translated, it gives CASTPGGNSADTQYF. The full variable domain, in which reference TRBV9 and TRBJ2-3 provide the parts outside the CDR3, is DSGVTQTPKHLITATGQRVTLRCSPRSGDLSVYWYQQSLDQGLQFLIQYYNGEERAKGNILERFSAQQFPDLHSELNLSSLELGDSALYFCASTPGGNSADTQYFGPGTRLTVL.

By share of the sample, this clonotype is medium-sized. CDR3 amino acids: CASSLDAGGDQPQHF. As DNA, the CDR3 is TGCGCCAGCAGCTTGGATGCGGGAGGCGATCAGCCCCAGCATTTT. The rearrangement joins TRBV5-1 to TRBJ1-5; D not certain. Germline CDR1 SGHRS, CDR2 YFSETQ. This CDR3 is 15 amino acids long. With 0 bases removed from V and 5 bases from J, the gap between germline ends came to 12 bases.

In regard to this clonotype: This clone may be a read error of a much larger clone one base away. J is TRBJ2-5 and V is TRBV9; maybe TRBD2 (5 bases). CDR3 length: 14 amino acids. CDR1 and CDR2 from the germline V gene are SGDLS and YYNGEE. Trimming shortened V by 4 bases and J by 2 bases, and 12 bases separated the two germline ends. In DNA form, the CDR3 reads TGTGCCAGCAGCCCGCCAGCGGAACAAGAGACCCAGTACTTC. It codes for CASSPPAEQETQYF.

This clonotype came up many times. The chain recombines TRBV12-3 or TRBV12-4 with TRBJ1-2; D ambiguous. Trimming left V 2 bases short and J 4 bases short, with 14 bases between. The CDR3 extends over 15 amino acids. The CDR3, as DNA: TGTGCCAGCAGTTTAAATATGGCGGCGACCTATGGCTACACCTTC. Protein: CASSLNMAATYGYTF.

The chain couples TRBV20-1 to TRBJ2-3; TRBD1 is a possible D gene (5 bases). V lost 0 bases to trimming and J lost 3 bases, with 13 bases between them. The CDR3 contains 15 residues. CDR1 and CDR2 from the germline V gene are DFQATT and SNEGSKA (reference sequence). The CDR3 loop is CSARDRRGGTDTQYF. The CDR3 coding sequence is TGCAGTGCTAGAGATCGAAGGGGTGGAACAGATACGCAGTATTTT.

This clonotype was seen repeatedly, ten times or more. CDR3 bases: TGCGCCAGCAGACGGACAGGGGCATCCTACGAGCAGTACTTC. Its protein product is CASRRTGASYEQYF. The chain recombines TRBV5-1 with TRBJ2-7, with TRBD1 matching over 9 bases. Germline CDR1 SGHRS, CDR2 YFSETQ. CDR3 size: 14 residues. The V gene end was trimmed by 5 bases and the J gene end by 1 base; junction bases not matched to a gene: 4.

This clonotype occurred a few times. The rearrangement joins TRBV12-3 or TRBV12-4 to TRBJ2-5; D might be TRBD1 or TRBD2, each matching 5 bases. Trimming shortened V by 6 bases and J by 2 bases, and 7 bases separated the two germline ends. CDR3 size: 12 residues. The CDR3 bases are TGTGCCAGCAGGGGACGGCAAGAGACCCAGTACTTC. Translation: CASRGRQETQYF.

This clonotype has at least ten counts. The J gene is TRBJ1-2, the V gene TRBV5-6; no clear D. The CDR3 has 14 amino acids. From germline, CDR1 is SGHDT and CDR2 YYEEEE. The V and J ends lost 1 base and 8 bases respectively, with 15 bases between them. The CDR3 loop reads CASSLMGAGRGYTF. The CDR3 DNA follows: TGTGCCAGCAGCTTGATGGGCGCGGGGAGAGGCTACACCTTC.

This clonotype was counted ten times or more. J is TRBJ2-3 and V is TRBV27; TRBD2 might be the D (6 bases). The V gene lost 7 bases and the J gene lost 2 bases, with 16 bases spanning the gap. The V gene's germline CDR1 is MNHEY and CDR2 SMNVEV (reference sequence). This CDR3 is 15 amino acids long. This CDR3 is CASTGRGLYTDTQYF. Here the CDR3 DNA reads TGTGCCAGCACCGGGAGAGGGCTTTACACAGATACGCAGTATTTT.

This clonotype was counted ten times or more. The chain employs TRBV29-1 and TRBJ1-2, with D perhaps TRBD1 (5 bases). The CDR3 loop spans 12 amino acids. The V gene's germline CDR1 is SQVTM and CDR2 ANQGSEA. V was trimmed by 3 bases and J by 7 bases, leaving 12 bases between them. The CDR3 DNA sequence: TGCAGCGTTGAGGAGGGGTCAGGTGGCTACACCTTC. It is translated as CSVEEGSGGYTF. Full variable domain (missing parts from reference TRBV29-1 and TRBJ1-2): SAVISQKPSRDICQRGTSLTIQCQVDSQVTMMFWYRQQPGQSLTLIATANQGSEATYESGFVIDKFPISRPNLTFSTLTVSNMSPEDSSIYLCSVEEGSGGYTFGSGTRLTVV.

In its sample, this clonotype was seen many times. The chain joins TRBV21-1 to TRBJ2-1; the D call in the table, TRBD1, was not verified against the DNA. TRBV21-1 is tagged as a pseudogene. This CDR3 has 15 amino acids. In nucleotides, the CDR3 is TGTGCCAGCAGCAAAAGCCTCGACAGGGGGAATGAGCAGTTCTTC. This gives the protein CASSKSLDRGNEQFF.

This clonotype was counted ten times or more. This chain uses TRBV9 with TRBJ1-2; D gene uncertain. The CDR3 runs to 16 residues. Germline V gene lookup returns CDR1 SGDLS and CDR2 YYNGEE. V was clipped by 4 bases and J by 4 bases, with 20 bases between them. CDR3 sequence: CASSPHSGRLIYGYTF. The CDR3 DNA is TGTGCCAGCAGCCCACATTCCGGACGACTGATCTATGGCTACACCTTC.

The sample holds many counts of this clonotype. V is TRBV27 and J is TRBJ1-6; 9 bases are shared with TRBD1. The CDR3 is 16 amino acids. The germline V gene encodes CDR1 MNHEY and CDR2 SMNVEV (reference sequence). The V and J ends lost 0 bases and 15 bases, in that order; junction bases with no gene match: 12. CDR3 bases: TGTGCCAGCAGTTTATCTCGTACCGGGACAGGGTATTACCTCCACTTT. Amino acids: CASSLSRTGTGYYLHF.

The chain recombines TRBV4-2 with TRBJ2-1; 9 nucleotides agree with TRBD1. The V gene's germline CDR1 is LGHNA and CDR2 YNFKEQ. V shed 7 bases, J shed 11 bases, and the junction held 6 bases outside the gene matches. The CDR3 totals 12 residues. The DNA for the CDR3 is TGTGCCAGCAAAGGACAGGGGTTCAAGCAGTTCTTC. Amino acids: CASKGQGFKQFF.

This clonotype has ten or more counts. This chain links TRBV6-2 or TRBV6-3 with TRBJ2-3; TRBD2 matches 7 bases. CDR3 length equals 16 residues. CDR1 and CDR2 (germline): MNHEY, SVGEGT. V trimming: 6 bases; J trimming: 3 bases; junction bases outside the gene matches: 12. CDR3 protein: CASSPGPLALTDTQYF. The CDR3 region has the DNA TGTGCCAGCAGCCCGGGGCCACTAGCGTTGACAGATACGCAGTATTTT.